This T cell receptor (beta chain) was captured in a study of blood T cell repertoires in COVID-19. The wider study: The study drew acute and convalescent COVID-19 samples from the United States, Italy and Spain. From T cells, B-cell-depleted T cells, or PBMCs came the material, which was cDNA or gDNA.

V was pared by 4 bases and J by 6 bases, with 12 bases between. The CDR3 sequence is 13 residues long. The germline CDR1 and CDR2 sequences are SNHLY and FYNNEI. Per the authors' pipeline: Estimates of nucleated cell counts were drawn from the amplification of reference gene primers. Repertoires were generated with immunoSEQ multiplex PCR, while TCRdb's copy carries only in-frame clones and drops some. That table furnishes V, J and clone size, whereas the DNA furnished D and trimming. The table records 80,000 or so clones, roughly four fifths of them present only once. The specimen was peripheral blood. This TCR was recovered from a man aged 55 to 69 with acute or convalescent COVID-19. The rearrangement joins TRBV2 to TRBJ1-1, with a possible D match to TRBD1 (6 bases). As DNA, the CDR3 is TGTGCCAGCAGTGCTAGGGACACATCTGAAGCTTTCTTT. This translates into CASSARDTSEAFF.